Below are 17 T cell receptor beta chains sequenced from a single sample in a study of cytomegalovirus exposure and HLA in healthy donors. Primers for the PCR totalled 60 Vbeta and 13 Jbeta. This table comes from immunoSEQ multiplex PCR, and its TCRdb copy is limited to in-frame clones, with some not included. The data hold about 91,000 clones, with approximately 86% observed a single time. Sequenced material: PBMCs. The receptors were gathered from a man aged 30 to 39 in good health and CMV-seropositive.

The chain recombines TRBV18 with TRBJ1-5; TRBD1 aligns across 8 bases. Germline CDR1 KGHSH, CDR2 LQKENI. This CDR3 is built from 15 residues. Trimming cost V 5 bases and J 2 bases; bases outside gene matches: 5. The CDR3 DNA sequence: TGTGCCAGCTCAACCGGGACAGGCCGCAATCAGCCCCAGCATTTT. It yields the protein CASSTGTGRNQPQHF.

The chain is built from TRBV6-1 and TRBJ2-7, with a possible D match to TRBD2 (6 bases). The germline V gene encodes CDR1 MNHNS and CDR2 SASEGT. The CDR3 totals 14 residues. V was cut by 6 bases and J by 1 base, with 13 bases left in between. The chain's CDR3 is CASRSVADSYEQYF. CDR3 coding DNA: TGTGCCAGCAGGTCCGTAGCGGATTCCTACGAGCAGTACTTC.

This clone was counted once. The chain has TRBV5-1 and TRBJ2-3; the match to TRBD2 covers 8 bases. Per the germline V gene, CDR1 is SGHRS and CDR2 is YFSETQ. The CDR3 sequence is 16 residues long. After removal of 0 bases from V and 3 bases from J, the junction contained 6 bases not matched to a gene. In DNA, the CDR3 is TGCGCCAGCAGCTTGGCTCGGGCGGGAGGTACAGATACGCAGTATTTT. Residues: CASSLARAGGTDTQYF.

V usage is TRBV28 and J usage is TRBJ2-7; 7 nucleotides agree with TRBD1. In germline, CDR1 is MDHEN, CDR2 SYDVKM. The CDR3 loop spans 13 amino acids. V lost 8 bases and J lost 2; bases outside the gene matches: 6. CDR3 residues: CASHRDRPYEQYF. The CDR3 bases are TGTGCCAGCCACCGGGACAGACCCTACGAGCAGTACTTC.

This chain uses TRBV5-1 with TRBJ1-4; 8 bases map to TRBD1. V was clipped by 4 bases and J by 4 bases; unmatched bases: 6. The CDR3 has 15 residues. Per germline, CDR1 SGHRS and CDR2 YFSETQ. The CDR3 reads CASSLTGAGNEKLFF. CDR3 nucleotides: TGCGCCAGCAGCCTGACAGGGGCCGGTAATGAAAAACTGTTTTTT.

Note on this clone: At one boundary the junction diverges from the germline segment, which might be a read error. The chain is built from TRBV4-1 and TRBJ1-2; weak D call: TRBD1 (6 bases). Germline CDR1 reads MGHRA; CDR2 reads YSYEKL. This CDR3 region has 14 residues. CDR3 coding DNA: TGCGCCAGCAGCCACCCCGGGATAGGGGGTCCCCACGCCTTC. It yields the protein CASSHPGIGGPHAF.

The chain combines TRBV9 with TRBJ2-1, with TRBD2 matching over 7 bases. The CDR3 is made up of 15 amino acids. V lost 0 bases to trimming and J lost 9 bases; unmatched junction nucleotides: 9. CDR1 is SGDLS and CDR2 is YYNGEE in the germline V gene. The CDR3 DNA follows: TGTGCCAGCAGCGTAGATCCCGGACTAGGGGTTGAGCAGTTCTTC. This sequence encodes CASSVDPGLGVEQFF.

The chain couples TRBV10-3 to TRBJ1-4; D remains unclear. The CDR3 runs to 13 residues. The V end was cut by 0 bases, the J end by 15 bases, with 14 bases between. Germline lookup yields CDR1 ENHRY and CDR2 SYGVKD. CDR3 protein: CAISESEGGSVFF. The CDR3 DNA follows: TGTGCCATCAGTGAGTCGGAGGGCGGATCGGTGTTTTTT.

This clone appeared once. The genes are TRBV4-2 and TRBJ2-3; 14 bases map to TRBD2. V lost 5 bases, J lost 6 bases, and 7 bases stayed unmatched. CDR3 size: 16 residues. In germline, CDR1 is LGHNA, CDR2 YNFKEQ. The CDR3 reads CASSSDRLAGGDTQYF. Here the CDR3 DNA reads TGTGCCAGCAGCTCAGACAGACTAGCGGGAGGGGATACGCAGTATTTT.

The chain employs TRBV27 and TRBJ1-5; D call uncertain. Trimming took 2 bases from V and 5 from J, leaving 7 bases between them. Germline V lookup: CDR1 MNHEY, CDR2 SMNVEV (reference sequence). The CDR3 is made up of 13 amino acids. Written as DNA, the CDR3 is TGTGCCAGCAGTTTAATTGGCCATCAGCCCCAGCATTTT. This codes for CASSLIGHQPQHF.

About this clone itself: At one end the junction does not follow the germline gene, possibly because of a read error. CDR3 region: CASSLAQGTGKFF. CDR3 coding DNA: TGTGCTAGCAGCTTAGCACAGGGGACGGGAAAGTTCTTC. V usage is TRBV7-7 and J usage is TRBJ2-1; the match to TRBD1 covers 7 bases. Per the germline V gene, CDR1 is SSHAT and CDR2 is FNYEAQ (reference sequence). This CDR3 has 13 amino acids.

The chain is built from TRBV30 and TRBJ1-2, with D possibly being TRBD1 (5 bases). V was pared by 0 bases and J by 4 bases, with 9 bases between. CDR1 is GTSNPN, CDR2 SVGIG, per germline (reference sequence). The CDR3 is 13 amino acids. CDR3 residues: CAWSVGGGYGYTF. The CDR3 DNA follows: TGTGCCTGGAGTGTAGGCGGGGGCTATGGCTACACCTTC. Looking up the rest from reference TRBV30 and TRBJ1-2 gives the full variable domain: SQTIHQWPATLVQPVGSPLSLECTVEGTSNPNLYWYRQAAGRGLQLLFYSVGIGQISSEVPQNLSASRPQDRQFILSSKKLLLSDSGFYLCAWSVGGGYGYTFGSGTRLTVV.

V and J are TRBV27 and TRBJ2-7; possibly TRBD2 for D (5 bases). CDR3 size: 14 residues. The germline CDR1 and CDR2 sequences are MNHEY and SMNVEV (reference sequence). Trimming shortened V by 5 bases and J by 1 base, and 12 bases separated the two germline ends. The CDR3 loop reads CASSPTGISYEQYF. CDR3 DNA sequence: TGTGCCAGCAGTCCCACGGGGATATCCTACGAGCAGTACTTC.

CDR3 DNA: TGTGCCAGTAGTATTGGTAGCAGTGTGAAAGAGACCCAGTACTTC. Translated: CASSIGSSVKETQYF. This chain links TRBV19 with TRBJ2-5; D not resolved. Looked up from germline, CDR1 is LNHDA and CDR2 is SQIVND (reference sequence). Deletions cut 3 bases from V and 3 bases from J, with 14 bases between. The CDR3 has 15 amino acids.

This clone was seen a handful of times. The chain uses TRBV4-2 and TRBJ2-1, with 12 bases that match TRBD2. J gave up 7 bases and V 1 base, and 5 bases lay outside the gene matches. The V gene's germline CDR1 is LGHNA and CDR2 YNFKEQ. The length of the CDR3 is 16 residues. The CDR3 bases are TGTGCCAGCAGCCAAGCTAGTCTAGCGGGAGGGAATGAGCAGTTCTTC. Protein: CASSQASLAGGNEQFF.

The V gene is TRBV18, the J gene TRBJ2-3, with 10 bases matching TRBD2. V dropped 1 base and J dropped 0; count of bases not matched to a gene: 7. Germline CDR1 KGHSH, CDR2 LQKENI. The CDR3 length is 18 residues. The CDR3 loop reads CASSPRLAGATSTDTQYF. The CDR3 region has the DNA TGTGCCAGCTCACCACGACTAGCGGGTGCTACTAGCACAGATACGCAGTATTTT.

CDR3 sequence: CASSPATGGRKTQYF. For the CDR3, the DNA is TGTGCCAGCTCACCAGCGACAGGGGGGCGGAAGACCCAGTACTTC. The chain links TRBV18 to TRBJ2-7; 9 nucleotides line up with TRBD1. The DNA end is a closer match to TRBJ2-5, so the J assignment may be wrong. There are 15 residues in the CDR3. Germline V lookup: CDR1 KGHSH, CDR2 LQKENI.